This T cell receptor (beta chain) was obtained from a study of blood T cell repertoires in COVID-19. Looking at the study overall: T cells, B-cell-depleted T cells, or PBMCs provided the cDNA or gDNA that served as material.

Individuals drawn from approximately 22 US areas were roughly 18 to 89 years old. In germline, CDR1 is SGHRS, CDR2 YFSETQ. The CDR3 is 15 residues long. V dropped 2 bases and J dropped 2 bases, with 12 bases sitting between them. Profiled with immunoSEQ multiplex PCR; TCRdb holds only in-frame clones, not every one. Seen here are around 250,000 clones, 75% to 90% observed once, and the top ten hold under 2.5%. This clone was found a few times. The V and J genes are TRBV5-1 and TRBJ2-3; maybe TRBD2 (5 bases). Material for sequencing was PBMCs or T cells enriched from blood (not recorded which). The receptor was derived from a woman aged 45 to 65 who had recovered from COVID-19. CDR3 sequence reads: CASSLAAALTDTQYF. In DNA, the CDR3 is TGCGCCAGCAGCTTAGCGGCCGCGCTCACAGATACGCAGTATTTT. The full variable domain, its missing parts supplied by reference TRBV5-1 and TRBJ2-3, is KAGVTQTPRYLIKTRGQQVTLSCSPISGHRSVSWYQQTPGQGLQFLFEYFSETQRNKGNFPGRFSGRQFSNSRSEMNVSTLELGDSALYLCASSLAAALTDTQYFGPGTRLTVL.